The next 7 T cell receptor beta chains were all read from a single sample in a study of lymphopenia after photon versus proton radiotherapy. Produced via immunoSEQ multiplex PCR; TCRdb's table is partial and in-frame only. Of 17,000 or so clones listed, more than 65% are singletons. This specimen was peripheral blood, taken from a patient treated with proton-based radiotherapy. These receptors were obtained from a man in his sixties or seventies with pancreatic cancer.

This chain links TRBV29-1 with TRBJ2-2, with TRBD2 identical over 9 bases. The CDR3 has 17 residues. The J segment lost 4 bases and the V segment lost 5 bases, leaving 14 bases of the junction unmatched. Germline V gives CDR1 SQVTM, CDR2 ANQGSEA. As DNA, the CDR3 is TGCAGCGTTCGACTGATACTAGCGGGCGTGACCACCGGGGAGCTGTTTTTT. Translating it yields CSVRLILAGVTTGELFF.

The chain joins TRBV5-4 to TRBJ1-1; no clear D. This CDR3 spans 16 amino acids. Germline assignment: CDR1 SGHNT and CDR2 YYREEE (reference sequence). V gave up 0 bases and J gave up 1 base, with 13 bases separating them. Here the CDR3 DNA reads TGTGCCAGCAGCTTGGGAATGGGGTATCCGAACACTGAAGCTTTCTTT. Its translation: CASSLGMGYPNTEAFF.

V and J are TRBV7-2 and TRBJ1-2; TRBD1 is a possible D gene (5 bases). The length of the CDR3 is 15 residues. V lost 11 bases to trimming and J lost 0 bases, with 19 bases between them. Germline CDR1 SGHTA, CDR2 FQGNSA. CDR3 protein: CADGGRTGANYGYTF. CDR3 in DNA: TGTGCCGACGGGGGGAGGACGGGAGCTAACTATGGCTACACCTTC.

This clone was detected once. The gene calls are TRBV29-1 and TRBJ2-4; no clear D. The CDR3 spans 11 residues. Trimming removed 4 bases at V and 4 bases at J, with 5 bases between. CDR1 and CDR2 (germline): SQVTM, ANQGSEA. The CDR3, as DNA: TGCAGCGTTGGTGAGAAAAACATTCAGTACTTC. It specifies CSVGEKNIQYF.

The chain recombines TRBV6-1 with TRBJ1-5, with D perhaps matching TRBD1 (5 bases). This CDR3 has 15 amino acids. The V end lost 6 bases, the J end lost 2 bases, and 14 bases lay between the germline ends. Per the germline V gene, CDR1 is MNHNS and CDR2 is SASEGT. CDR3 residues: CASRDRDRGNQPQHF. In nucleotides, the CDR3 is TGTGCCAGCAGGGATAGGGACCGAGGCAATCAGCCCCAGCATTTT.

The CDR3 DNA follows: TGTGCCAGCAGCCCTGGACCAGGGGGTCAGCCCCAGCATTTT. Translating it yields CASSPGPGGQPQHF. The rearrangement uses TRBV9 and TRBJ1-5, with 7 bases fitting TRBD1. The CDR3 spans 14 residues. Germline V gene lookup returns CDR1 SGDLS and CDR2 YYNGEE. With 4 bases clipped from V and 6 bases from J, the junction kept 7 bases outside the gene matches.

Here the CDR3 reads CASSLEGGNTGELFF. The DNA for the CDR3 is TGCGCCAGCAGCTTGGAGGGGGGTAACACCGGGGAGCTGTTTTTT. J is TRBJ2-2 and V is TRBV5-1; either TRBD1 or TRBD2 may fit D (6 bases each). The CDR3 sequence is 15 residues long. Germline loops: CDR1 SGHRS, CDR2 YFSETQ. Trimming took off 0 bases at V and 2 bases at J, with 8 bases between the two ends.